The clone carrying this T cell receptor beta chain was recorded only once. TCRdb's table, derived via immunoSEQ multiplex PCR, lists solely in-frame clones and lacks some. Among 25,000 to 30,000 clones listed, approximately 80% were seen once. This record belongs to a study of blood T cell repertoires in COVID-19. This CDR3 is built from 16 residues. With 3 bases clipped from V and 3 bases from J, the junction kept 6 bases outside the gene matches. The germline gives CDR1 SGHRS, CDR2 YFSETQ. The TCR was taken from a man between 65 and 80 years old with active COVID-19. This chain connects TRBV5-1 to TRBJ2-7; 13 bases agree with TRBD2. The sequencing sample was made of peripheral blood. CDR3: CASSWTGTSGVYEQYF. CDR3 DNA: TGCGCCAGCAGCTGGACCGGGACTAGCGGGGTCTACGAGCAGTACTTC.